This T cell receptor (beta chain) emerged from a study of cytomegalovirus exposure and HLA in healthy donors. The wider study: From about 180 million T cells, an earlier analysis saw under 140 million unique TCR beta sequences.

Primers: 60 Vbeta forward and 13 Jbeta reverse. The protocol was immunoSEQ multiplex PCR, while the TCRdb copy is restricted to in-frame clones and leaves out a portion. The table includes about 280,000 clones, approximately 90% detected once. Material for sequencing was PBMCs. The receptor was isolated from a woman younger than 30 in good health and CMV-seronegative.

As DNA, the CDR3 is TGTGCCAGCAGCCCCGCACAGAGCACAGATACGCAGTATTTT. Its translation is CASSPAQSTDTQYF. The genes are TRBV11-1 and TRBJ2-3, with unresolved D. CDR3 length: 14 residues. Per germline, CDR1 SGHAT and CDR2 FQDESV (reference sequence). V lost 5 bases and J 0 bases, leaving 9 bases between the germline ends.